One sample yielded the 6 T cell receptor beta chains listed below, sequenced in a study of T cell repertoires in cytomegalovirus infection. Their antigens are not known. One entry per CDR3 protein results from TCRdb running MiXCR on the reads. The data hold roughly 700,000 distinct CDR3 sequences, with roughly 36% observed a single time. Sequencing was performed on cultured PBMCs, taken from culture after CMV antigen stimulation. The receptors were sampled from a human donor in good health (CMV status not recorded). Some clones in this sample may be carry-over from other donors' samples.

V is TRBV7-6 and J is TRBJ2-4; 7 bases fit TRBD1. J lost 8 bases, V lost 3 bases, and 1 base had no gene match. Germline V gene data show CDR1 as SGHVS and CDR2 as FNYEAQ. The CDR3 extends over 12 amino acids. As DNA, the CDR3 is TGTGCCAGCAGCTTTCAGGGGGACATTCAGTACTTC. Translation: CASSFQGDIQYF.

The chain is built from TRBV27 and TRBJ2-7; possibly TRBD1 or TRBD2 for D (5 bases each). The germline V and J ends were trimmed by 4 bases and 6 bases, with 16 bases remaining between them. CDR3 length: 14 amino acids. The V gene's germline CDR1 is MNHEY and CDR2 SMNVEV (reference sequence). The CDR3 DNA reads TGTGCCAGCAGTTACCGACAGTGGGCGGGCGAGCAGTACTTC. Its translation: CASSYRQWAGEQYF.

This clonotype was detected ten times or more. The chain combines TRBV7-9 with TRBJ1-1; D is ambiguous. The CDR3 contains 13 residues. CDR1 is SEHNR, CDR2 FQNEAQ, per germline (reference sequence). The ends were cut back, 3 bases at V and 5 bases at J, with 10 bases in the middle. The CDR3 loop is CASSFSQTTEAFF. The CDR3 bases are TGTGCCAGCAGCTTTTCACAAACTACTGAAGCTTTCTTT.

The chain is built from TRBV7-4 and TRBJ2-7; D unresolved. CDR3 size: 14 residues. Germline CDR1 reads SGHVT; CDR2 reads SQSDAQ. The V and J ends lost 5 bases and 2 bases respectively, with 13 bases between them. This CDR3 reads CASSPPEGPYEQYF. The CDR3, as DNA: TGTGCCAGCAGCCCCCCCGAAGGTCCCTACGAGCAGTACTTC. Combining the CDR3 with reference TRBV7-4 and TRBJ2-7 gives the whole variable domain GAGVSQSPRYKVAKRGRDVALRCDSISGHVTLYWYRQTLGQGSEVLTYSQSDAQRDKSGRPSGRFSAERPERSVSTLKIQRTEQGDSAVYLCASSPPEGPYEQYFGPGTRLTVT.

The chain joins TRBV28 to TRBJ2-4; D may match TRBD1 or TRBD2 (5 bases each). The length of the CDR3 is 13 residues. CDR1 is MDHEN, CDR2 SYDVKM, per germline. Trimming stripped 5 bases from V and 12 bases from J, with 17 bases between. CDR3 region: CASSPHQPGPQYF. DNA of the CDR3: TGTGCCAGCAGTCCCCACCAGCCGGGGCCTCAGTACTTC.

The chain recombines TRBV6-1 with TRBJ1-1; a weak D match, TRBD1 (5 bases). This CDR3 spans 14 amino acids. CDR1 MNHNS and CDR2 SASEGT come from the germline V gene. V gave up 4 bases and J gave up 4 bases, with 13 bases separating them. The CDR3 protein is CASSADPRATEAFF. The CDR3 nucleotides read TGTGCCAGCAGTGCAGACCCCAGGGCCACTGAAGCTTTCTTT.